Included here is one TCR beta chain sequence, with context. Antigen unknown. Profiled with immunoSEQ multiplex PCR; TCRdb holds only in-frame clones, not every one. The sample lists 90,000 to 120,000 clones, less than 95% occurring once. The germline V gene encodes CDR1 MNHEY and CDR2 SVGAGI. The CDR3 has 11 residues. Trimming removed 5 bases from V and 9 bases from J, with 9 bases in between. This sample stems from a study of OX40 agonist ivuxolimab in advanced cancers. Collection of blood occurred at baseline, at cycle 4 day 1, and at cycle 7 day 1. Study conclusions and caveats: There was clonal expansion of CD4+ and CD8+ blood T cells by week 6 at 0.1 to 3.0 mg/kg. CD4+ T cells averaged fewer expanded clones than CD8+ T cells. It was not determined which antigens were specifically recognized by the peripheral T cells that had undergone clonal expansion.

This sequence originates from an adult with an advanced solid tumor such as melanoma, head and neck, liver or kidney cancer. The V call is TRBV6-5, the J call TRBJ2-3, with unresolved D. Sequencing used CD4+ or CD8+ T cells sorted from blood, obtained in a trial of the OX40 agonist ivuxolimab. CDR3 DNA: TGTGCCAGCAGTGAGCAGACGACGCAGTATTTT. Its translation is CASSEQTTQYF.